This paragraph reports one T cell receptor beta chain. Its antigen is undetermined. The record originates from a study of radiation and T cells in renal cell carcinoma. This table comes from immunoSEQ multiplex PCR, and its TCRdb copy is limited to in-frame clones, with some not included. The top ten clones hold under 15% of a sample with 150,000 to 190,000 clones, roughly 87% of them seen once. Findings and caveats of the study: Top tumor clonotypes rose in blood 2 weeks post-radiation, then contracted.

Time point described: blood 2 weeks post-SBRT. Treatment in this sample: 15 Gy SBRT to primary tumor, nephrectomy 4 weeks later. This renal cell carcinoma was of the clear cell type. Trimming left V 2 bases short and J 6 bases short, with 11 bases between. Germline V gene lookup returns CDR1 KGHSH and CDR2 LQKENI. The CDR3 spans 14 residues. V usage is TRBV18 and J usage is TRBJ2-4; D gene uncertain. The material was blood, obtained from a patient whose treatment included radiotherapy and nephrectomy. This sequence was found in a woman between 45 and 65 years old with renal cell carcinoma. DNA of the CDR3: TGTGCCAGCTCACCAAGTTTGGATGGAAACATTCAGTACTTC. Protein sequence: CASSPSLDGNIQYF.